Listed here are 23 T cell receptor beta chains from one sample, sequenced in a study of blood T cell repertoires in COVID-19. Repertoires were generated with immunoSEQ multiplex PCR, while TCRdb's copy carries only in-frame clones and drops some. The data contain approximately 94,000 clones, roughly 85% of them singletons. The sequenced material came from peripheral blood. These receptors were collected from a man aged 70-80 years with active or convalescent COVID-19.

The V gene is TRBV7-2, the J gene TRBJ1-1; 7 bases map to TRBD1. The ends lost 3 bases at V and 6 bases at J; junction bases unmatched: 4. CDR3 length equals 13 residues. Germline lookup yields CDR1 SGHTA and CDR2 FQGNSA. CDR3 protein: CASSFNRGAEAFF. CDR3 nucleotide sequence: TGTGCCAGCAGCTTTAACAGGGGCGCTGAAGCTTTCTTT.

This rearrangement joins TRBV6-2 or TRBV6-3 to TRBJ2-3; D not resolved. The CDR3 is 15 residues long. The V gene lost 3 bases and the J gene lost 1 base, with 11 bases spanning the gap. Per the germline V gene, CDR1 is MNHEY and CDR2 is SVGEGT. CDR3 loop: CASSYLSPGTDTQYF. CDR3 sequence (DNA): TGTGCCAGCAGTTATTTATCCCCGGGCACAGATACGCAGTATTTT.

This chain joins TRBV7-2 and TRBJ2-3, with TRBD2 identical over 7 bases. J lost 4 bases, V lost 0 bases, and 13 bases had no gene match. Germline V gene lookup returns CDR1 SGHTA and CDR2 FQGNSA. The CDR3 has 18 residues. The CDR3 DNA is TGTGCCAGCAGCTTAGCGCGGGGACTCCTCGCGGGGGCAGATACGCAGTATTTT. This codes for CASSLARGLLAGADTQYF.

This clone is a singleton in its sample. The rearrangement uses TRBV4-2 and TRBJ1-1, with TRBD1 as a possible D gene (5 bases). V dropped 0 bases and J dropped 3 bases, with 11 bases sitting between them. The germline CDR1 and CDR2 sequences are LGHNA and YNFKEQ. CDR3 length: 15 residues. CDR3 loop: CASSQEPGPYTEAFF. In nucleotides, the CDR3 is TGTGCCAGCAGCCAAGAACCAGGGCCGTACACTGAAGCTTTCTTT.

The rearrangement joins TRBV10-3 to TRBJ2-1, with 14 bases matching TRBD2. Germline CDR1 reads ENHRY; CDR2 reads SYGVKD. Trimming at V came to 10 bases and at J to 8 bases, leaving 10 bases not matched to a gene. There are 15 residues in the CDR3. The CDR3 DNA reads TGTGCCACCCTCATGACTAGCGGGGGGGCGGATGAGCAGTTCTTC. Its protein is CATLMTSGGADEQFF.

Here the CDR3 reads CASSSIFTGSNQPQHF. As DNA, the CDR3 is TGTGCCAGTAGTAGCATCTTTACAGGGAGCAATCAGCCCCAGCATTTT. The V call is TRBV19, the J call TRBJ1-5; the D gene is possibly TRBD1 (6 bases). The germline V gene encodes CDR1 LNHDA and CDR2 SQIVND (reference sequence). V was clipped by 4 bases and J by 1 base, with 14 bases between them. The CDR3 covers 16 residues.

The J gene is TRBJ2-7, the V gene TRBV6-2 or TRBV6-3, with 10 bases identical to TRBD1. CDR1 and CDR2 from the germline V gene are MNHEY and SVGEGT. V lost 1 base to trimming and J lost 1 base; unmatched junction nucleotides: 7. The CDR3 totals 17 residues. The CDR3 protein is CASSYLTDRGISYEQYF. The CDR3 coding sequence is TGTGCCAGCAGTTACTTAACGGACAGGGGGATATCCTACGAGCAGTACTTC.

This clone has more than one count but fewer than ten. The CDR3 sequence is CASGLGLAYEQYF. The CDR3, as DNA: TGTGCCAGCGGCCTCGGACTCGCCTACGAGCAGTACTTC. This rearrangement joins TRBV27 to TRBJ2-7; D may be TRBD2 (5 bases). Looked up from germline, CDR1 is MNHEY and CDR2 is SMNVEV (reference sequence). Trimming took off 8 bases at V and 2 bases at J, with 13 bases between the two ends. This CDR3 spans 13 amino acids.

V gene TRBV7-8 combines with J gene TRBJ2-7, with 9 positions matching TRBD1. The CDR3 spans 15 residues. In germline, CDR1 is SGHVS, CDR2 FQNEAQ. The J segment lost 6 bases and the V segment lost 3 bases, leaving 9 bases of the junction unmatched. The CDR3 reads CASSFPGQGTGEQYF. As DNA, the CDR3 is TGTGCCAGCAGCTTCCCGGGACAGGGAACGGGCGAGCAGTACTTC.

The chain joins TRBV5-1 to TRBJ2-3, with D possibly being TRBD2 (6 bases). Germline CDR1 and CDR2: SGHRS and YFSETQ. The CDR3 consists of 14 residues. Trimming left V 2 bases short and J 2 bases short, with 9 bases between. The CDR3 protein is CASSFTGDTDTQYF. The CDR3 nucleotides read TGCGCCAGCAGCTTCACGGGAGACACAGATACGCAGTATTTT.

This clone showed up just once. The chain couples TRBV4-3 to TRBJ2-5, with 7 bases identical to TRBD2. The trim removed 3 bases at V and 2 bases at J, leaving 6 bases unmatched. Per germline, CDR1 LGHNA and CDR2 YSLEER. The CDR3 contains 15 residues. The CDR3 is CASSHQGLLQETQYF. DNA of the CDR3: TGCGCCAGCAGCCACCAGGGACTATTACAAGAGACCCAGTACTTC.

This clone is labeled as medium-sized. V is TRBV20-1 and J is TRBJ2-7, with 7 bases matching TRBD2. Unmatched junction bases numbered 15, after V lost 3 bases and J lost 4 bases. Per the germline V gene, CDR1 is DFQATT and CDR2 is SNEGSKA (reference sequence). The CDR3 covers 16 residues. Here the CDR3 DNA reads TGCAGTGCTAGTGATGTGGGACTACCCAAGGGGTACGAGCAGTACTTC. It codes for CSASDVGLPKGYEQYF.

The J gene is TRBJ2-3, the V gene TRBV7-6; perhaps TRBD2 as D (6 bases). V was pared by 5 bases and J by 4 bases, with 16 bases between. CDR1 SGHVS and CDR2 FNYEAQ come from the germline V gene. This CDR3 region has 15 residues. For the CDR3, the DNA is TGTGCCAGCAGCCTGGGACTGGGGTCGGCAGATACGCAGTATTTT. This codes for CASSLGLGSADTQYF.

The V gene is TRBV7-3, the J gene TRBJ1-1, with TRBD1 matching over 9 bases. The germline gives CDR1 SGHTA, CDR2 FQGTGA. The ends lost 5 bases at V and 3 bases at J; junction bases unmatched: 7. This CDR3 is built from 15 residues. CDR3 coding DNA: TGTGCCAGCAGCCCACGGGACAGGGAGGACACTGAAGCTTTCTTT. It is translated as CASSPRDREDTEAFF.

The J gene is TRBJ2-3, the V gene TRBV3-1 (or the pseudogene TRBV3-2); TRBD2 is a possible D gene (5 bases). There are 13 residues in the CDR3. The ends were cut back, 3 bases at V and 5 bases at J, with 9 bases in the middle. The germline V gene encodes CDR1 LGHDT and CDR2 YNNKEL (reference sequence). The CDR3 region is CASSQLGGDTQYF. The DNA for the CDR3 is TGTGCCAGCAGCCAGCTAGGAGGAGATACGCAGTATTTT.

The chain employs TRBV4-3 and TRBJ1-2, with D perhaps TRBD1 (5 bases). V dropped 0 bases and J dropped 6 bases, with 17 bases sitting between them. This CDR3 contains 16 residues. In germline, CDR1 is LGHNA, CDR2 YSLEER. CDR3 in DNA: TGCGCCAGCAGCCAAGAAGTAAGTGGGGCAAGACATGGCTACACCTTC. This sequence encodes CASSQEVSGARHGYTF.

V is TRBV5-1 and J is TRBJ2-7; possible D gene TRBD2, 5 bases. This CDR3 region has 15 residues. CDR1 SGHRS and CDR2 YFSETQ come from the germline V gene. V was shortened by 4 bases and J by 7 bases, with 21 bases between the two germline ends. The CDR3 bases are TGCGCCAGCAGCCTGGGATTTGGACTCGAAGGGGAGCAGTACTTC. Protein sequence: CASSLGFGLEGEQYF.

A single count supports this clone. The chain links TRBV4-2 to TRBJ1-5; D remains ambiguous. The CDR3 spans 13 residues. The germline V gene encodes CDR1 LGHNA and CDR2 YNFKEQ. The V gene lost 0 bases and the J gene lost 12 bases, with 12 bases spanning the gap. The CDR3 nucleotides read TGTGCCAGCAGCCAAGATCTTCCCGAGAGCCAGCATTTT. It codes for CASSQDLPESQHF.

V usage is TRBV29-1 and J usage is TRBJ1-2; 7 nucleotides align to TRBD1. The CDR3 totals 12 residues. Per germline, CDR1 SQVTM and CDR2 ANQGSEA. V shed 8 bases, J shed 8 bases, and the junction held 11 bases outside the gene matches. CDR3 residues: CSTAGTVGGYTF. For the CDR3, the DNA is TGCAGCACCGCGGGGACAGTAGGCGGCTACACCTTC.

This clone was recorded a few times. The chain employs TRBV7-2 and TRBJ2-6, with D uncertain. Germline V lookup: CDR1 SGHTA, CDR2 FQGNSA. This CDR3 is built from 14 residues. Trimming stripped 5 bases from V and 7 bases from J, with 12 bases between. The chain's CDR3 is CASSALFRANVLTF. In DNA form, the CDR3 reads TGTGCCAGCAGCGCCCTCTTCAGAGCCAACGTCCTGACTTTC.

V and J are TRBV5-1 and TRBJ1-3, with D tentatively TRBD1 (6 bases). The germline V gene encodes CDR1 SGHRS and CDR2 YFSETQ. The CDR3 is 17 amino acids. The ends were cut back, 4 bases at V and 0 bases at J, with 17 bases in the middle. This CDR3 reads CASSILPGHTSGNTIYF. The CDR3, as DNA: TGCGCCAGCAGCATTCTACCGGGACATACCTCTGGAAACACCATATATTTT.

This clone was found a few times. The rearrangement links TRBV7-8 to TRBJ2-7, with D perhaps TRBD2 (5 bases). From germline, CDR1 is SGHVS and CDR2 FQNEAQ. The V end lost 6 bases, the J end lost 2 bases, and 14 bases lay between the germline ends. This CDR3 region has 14 residues. The CDR3 loop reads CASSRTRDTYEQYF. The CDR3 DNA reads TGTGCCAGCAGTCGAACGAGGGATACCTACGAGCAGTACTTC.

The chain uses TRBV12-3 or TRBV12-4 and TRBJ1-2; 7 nucleotides line up with TRBD1. The CDR3 is 13 residues long. V trimming: 6 bases; J trimming: 4 bases; junction bases outside the gene matches: 5. Written as DNA, the CDR3 is TGTGCCAGCAGCAGACAGGGCCCCTATGGCTACACCTTC. Translating it yields CASSRQGPYGYTF.